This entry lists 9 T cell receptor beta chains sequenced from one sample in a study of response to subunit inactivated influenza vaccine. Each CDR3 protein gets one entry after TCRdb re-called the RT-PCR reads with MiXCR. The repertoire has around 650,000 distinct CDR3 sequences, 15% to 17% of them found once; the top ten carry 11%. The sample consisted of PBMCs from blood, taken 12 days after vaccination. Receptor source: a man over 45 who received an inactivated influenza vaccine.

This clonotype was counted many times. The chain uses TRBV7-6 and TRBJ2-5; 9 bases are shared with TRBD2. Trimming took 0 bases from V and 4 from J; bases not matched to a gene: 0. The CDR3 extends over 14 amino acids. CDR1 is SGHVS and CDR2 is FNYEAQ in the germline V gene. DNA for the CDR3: TGTGCCAGCAGCTTAGCGACTAGCGGAGAGACCCAGTACTTC. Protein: CASSLATSGETQYF.

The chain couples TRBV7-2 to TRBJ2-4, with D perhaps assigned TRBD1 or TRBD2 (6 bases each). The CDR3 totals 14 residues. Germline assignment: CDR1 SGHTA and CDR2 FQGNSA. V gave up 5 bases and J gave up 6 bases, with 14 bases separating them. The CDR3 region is CASSPQGGGNIQYF. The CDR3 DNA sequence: TGTGCCAGCAGCCCTCAAGGGGGAGGAAACATTCAGTACTTC.

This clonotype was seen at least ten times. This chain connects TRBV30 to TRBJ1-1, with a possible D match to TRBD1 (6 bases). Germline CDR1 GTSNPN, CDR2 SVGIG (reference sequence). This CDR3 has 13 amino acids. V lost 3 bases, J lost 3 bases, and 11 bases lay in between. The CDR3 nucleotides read TGTGCCTGGAGCAGGGGAGGAGACACTGAAGCTTTCTTT. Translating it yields CAWSRGGDTEAFF. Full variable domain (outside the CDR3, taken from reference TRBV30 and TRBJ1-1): SQTIHQWPATLVQPVGSPLSLECTVEGTSNPNLYWYRQAAGRGLQLLFYSVGIGQISSEVPQNLSASRPQDRQFILSSKKLLLSDSGFYLCAWSRGGDTEAFFGQGTRLTVV.

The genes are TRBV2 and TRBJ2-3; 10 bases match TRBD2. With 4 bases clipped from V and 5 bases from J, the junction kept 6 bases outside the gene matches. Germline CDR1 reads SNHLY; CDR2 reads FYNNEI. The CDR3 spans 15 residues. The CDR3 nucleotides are TGTGCCAGCAGTGGGAGCGGGAGGGCCCAAGATACGCAGTATTTT. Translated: CASSGSGRAQDTQYF.

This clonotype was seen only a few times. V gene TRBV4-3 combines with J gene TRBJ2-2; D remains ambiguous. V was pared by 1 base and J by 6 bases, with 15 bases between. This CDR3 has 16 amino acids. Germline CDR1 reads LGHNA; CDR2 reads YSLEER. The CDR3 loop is CASSQVLKLAAGELFF. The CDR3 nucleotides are TGCGCCAGCAGCCAAGTTCTAAAATTGGCGGCCGGGGAGCTGTTTTTT.

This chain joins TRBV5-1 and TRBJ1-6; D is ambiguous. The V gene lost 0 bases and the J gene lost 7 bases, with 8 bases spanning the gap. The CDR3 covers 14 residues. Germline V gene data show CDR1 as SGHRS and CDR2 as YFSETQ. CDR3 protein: CASSLDGPNSPLHF. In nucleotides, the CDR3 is TGCGCCAGCAGCTTGGATGGTCCGAATTCACCCCTCCACTTT. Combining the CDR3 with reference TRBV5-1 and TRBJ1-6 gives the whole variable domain KAGVTQTPRYLIKTRGQQVTLSCSPISGHRSVSWYQQTPGQGLQFLFEYFSETQRNKGNFPGRFSGRQFSNSRSEMNVSTLELGDSALYLCASSLDGPNSPLHFGNGTRLTVT.

The CDR3, as DNA: TGCAGCGTTGAATTCTCCTCGACCGAGACCCAGTACTTC. It yields the protein CSVEFSSTETQYF. The chain has TRBV29-1 and TRBJ2-5; D call uncertain. CDR1 and CDR2 from the germline V gene are SQVTM and ANQGSEA. This CDR3 is 13 amino acids long. The V and J ends lost 2 bases and 5 bases respectively, with 12 bases between them. Based on the CDR3 plus reference TRBV29-1 and TRBJ2-5, the full variable domain is SAVISQKPSRDICQRGTSLTIQCQVDSQVTMMFWYRQQPGQSLTLIATANQGSEATYESGFVIDKFPISRPNLTFSTLTVSNMSPEDSSIYLCSVEFSSTETQYFGPGTRLLVL.

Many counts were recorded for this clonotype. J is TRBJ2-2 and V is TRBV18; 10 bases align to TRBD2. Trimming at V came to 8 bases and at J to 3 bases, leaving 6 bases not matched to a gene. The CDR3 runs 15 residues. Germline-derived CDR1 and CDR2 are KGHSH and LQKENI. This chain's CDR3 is CASSPSGGDTGELFF. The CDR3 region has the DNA TGTGCCAGCAGCCCCAGCGGGGGGGACACCGGGGAGCTGTTTTTT.

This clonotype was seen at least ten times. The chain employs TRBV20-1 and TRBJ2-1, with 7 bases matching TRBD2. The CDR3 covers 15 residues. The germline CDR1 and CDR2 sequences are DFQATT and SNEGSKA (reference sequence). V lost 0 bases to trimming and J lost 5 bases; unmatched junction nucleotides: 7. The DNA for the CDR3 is TGCAGTGCTAGAGATCCGGCTAGCGGACACAATGAGCAGTTCTTC. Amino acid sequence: CSARDPASGHNEQFF.